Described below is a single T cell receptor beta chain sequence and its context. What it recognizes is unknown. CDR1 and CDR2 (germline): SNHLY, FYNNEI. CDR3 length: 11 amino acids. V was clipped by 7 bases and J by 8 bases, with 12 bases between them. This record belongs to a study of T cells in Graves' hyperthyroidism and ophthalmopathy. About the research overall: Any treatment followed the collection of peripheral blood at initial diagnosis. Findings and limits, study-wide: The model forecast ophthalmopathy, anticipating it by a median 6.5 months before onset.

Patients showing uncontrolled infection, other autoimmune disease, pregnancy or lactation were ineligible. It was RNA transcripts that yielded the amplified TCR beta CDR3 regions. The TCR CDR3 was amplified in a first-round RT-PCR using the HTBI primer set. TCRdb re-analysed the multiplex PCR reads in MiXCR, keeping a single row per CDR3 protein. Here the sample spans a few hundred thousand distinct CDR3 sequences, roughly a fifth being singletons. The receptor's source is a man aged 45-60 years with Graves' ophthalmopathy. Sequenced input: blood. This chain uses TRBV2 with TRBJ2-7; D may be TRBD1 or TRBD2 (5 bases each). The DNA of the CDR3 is TGTGCCAGCAACCGGGACCTCCAGCAGTACTTC. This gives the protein CASNRDLQQYF.